Described below is a single T cell receptor (beta chain) sequence and its context. Its cognate antigen is unknown. Germline-derived CDR1 and CDR2 are LGHNA and YSLEER. The CDR3 consists of 13 residues. Trimming took off 2 bases at V and 3 bases at J, with 8 bases between the two ends. The sample originates from a study of T cell responses to AZD1222 COVID-19 vaccine. Background on the study: Pooled samples include second doses given at about 4 or 12 weeks.

Study-level results: Sampling that yielded the repertoires occurred only after the peak T cell response. Spike-specific TCR depth and breadth grew after two AZD1222 doses. The sample set comprised mostly white British donors with more females, and clonal diversity was possibly underestimated.

Data came from immunoSEQ multiplex PCR; TCRdb stores just in-frame clones and leaves some out. Seen here are 100,000 to 150,000 clones, under 85% observed once, and the top ten hold less than 8%. Sequences were derived from peripheral blood, sampled on day 0 of AZD1222 vaccination. The TCR was taken from an adult in good health. The rearrangement links TRBV4-3 to TRBJ2-7; D uncertain. CDR3 sequence: CASSQSRSYEQYF. Here the CDR3 DNA reads TGCGCCAGCAGCCAAAGTCGTAGCTACGAGCAGTACTTC.